Included here is one T cell receptor beta chain sequence, with context. This sample stems from a study of identical twins. The ends lost 0 bases at V and 5 bases at J; junction bases unmatched: 6. Germline CDR1 is SGHRS and CDR2 is YFSETQ. The CDR3 consists of 16 residues. Unique molecular identifiers were present on cDNA, and template switching added a universal primer site. TCRdb redid the calling of the 5' RACE reads with MiXCR, one entry per CDR3 protein. The profile shows roughly 260,000 distinct CDR3 sequences, around 15% of them singletons. Every one of the donors was a healthy Caucasian. Material for sequencing was memory (CD45RO+) T cells sorted from blood. The rearrangement joins TRBV5-1 to TRBJ2-1, with TRBD1 matching 9 bases. The source of this sequence is a woman under 30 in good health. The CDR3 sequence is CASSLGGTGRHNEQFF. For the CDR3, the DNA is TGCGCCAGCAGCTTGGGCGGGACAGGGAGACACAATGAGCAGTTCTTC.